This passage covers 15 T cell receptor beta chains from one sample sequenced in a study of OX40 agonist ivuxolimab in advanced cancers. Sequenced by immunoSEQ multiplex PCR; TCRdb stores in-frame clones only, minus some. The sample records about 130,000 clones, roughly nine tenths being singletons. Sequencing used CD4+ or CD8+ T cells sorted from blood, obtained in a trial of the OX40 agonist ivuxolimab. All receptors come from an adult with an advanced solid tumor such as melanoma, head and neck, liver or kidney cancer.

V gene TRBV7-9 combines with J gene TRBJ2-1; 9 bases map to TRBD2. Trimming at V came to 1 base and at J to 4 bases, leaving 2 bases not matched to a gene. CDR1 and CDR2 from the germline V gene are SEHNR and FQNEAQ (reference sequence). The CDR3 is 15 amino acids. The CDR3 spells CASSLDTSGYNEQFF. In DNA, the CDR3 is TGTGCCAGCAGCTTAGACACTAGCGGGTACAATGAGCAGTTCTTC.

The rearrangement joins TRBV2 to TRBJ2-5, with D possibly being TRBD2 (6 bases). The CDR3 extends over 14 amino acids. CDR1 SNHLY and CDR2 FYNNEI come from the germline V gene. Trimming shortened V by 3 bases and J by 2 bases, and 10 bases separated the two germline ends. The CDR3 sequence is CASSEVSGQETQYF. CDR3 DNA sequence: TGTGCCAGCAGTGAGGTTAGCGGACAAGAGACCCAGTACTTC.

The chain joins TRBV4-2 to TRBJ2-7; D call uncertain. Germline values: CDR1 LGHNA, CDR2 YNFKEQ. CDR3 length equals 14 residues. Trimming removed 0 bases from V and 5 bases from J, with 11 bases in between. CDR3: CASSQESAIHEQYF. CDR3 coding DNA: TGTGCCAGCAGCCAAGAATCGGCTATCCACGAGCAGTACTTC.

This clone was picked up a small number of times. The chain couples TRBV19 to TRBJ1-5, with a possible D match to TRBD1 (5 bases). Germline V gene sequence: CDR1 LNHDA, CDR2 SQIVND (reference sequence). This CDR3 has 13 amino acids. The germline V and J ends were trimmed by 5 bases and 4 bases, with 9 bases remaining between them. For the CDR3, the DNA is TGTGCCAGTAGTTGGGACCGAAATCAGCCCCAGCATTTT. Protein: CASSWDRNQPQHF. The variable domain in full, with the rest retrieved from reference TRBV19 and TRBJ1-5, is DGGITQSPKYLFRKEGQNVTLSCEQNLNHDAMYWYRQDPGQGLRLIYYSQIVNDFQKGDIAEGYSVSREKKESFPLTVTSAQKNPTAFYLCASSWDRNQPQHFGDGTRLSIL.

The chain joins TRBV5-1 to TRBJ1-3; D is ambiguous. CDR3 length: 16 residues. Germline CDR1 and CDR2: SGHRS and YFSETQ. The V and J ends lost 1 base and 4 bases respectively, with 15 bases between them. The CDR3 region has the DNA TGCGCCAGCAGCTTGAGCCAGCAGATACCCGGAAACACCATATATTTT. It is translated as CASSLSQQIPGNTIYF.

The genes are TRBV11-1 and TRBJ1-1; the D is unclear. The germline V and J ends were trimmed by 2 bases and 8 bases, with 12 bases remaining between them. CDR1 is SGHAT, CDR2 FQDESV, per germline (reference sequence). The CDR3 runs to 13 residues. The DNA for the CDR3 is TGTGCCAGCAGCTTACAGGATCGGGCAGAAGCTTTCTTT. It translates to CASSLQDRAEAFF.

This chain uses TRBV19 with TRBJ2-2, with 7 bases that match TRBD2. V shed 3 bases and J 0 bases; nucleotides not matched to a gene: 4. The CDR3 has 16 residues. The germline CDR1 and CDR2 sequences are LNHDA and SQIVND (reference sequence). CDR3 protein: CASSIPAGTNTGELFF. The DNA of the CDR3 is TGTGCCAGTAGTATCCCAGCGGGAACGAACACCGGGGAGCTGTTTTTT.

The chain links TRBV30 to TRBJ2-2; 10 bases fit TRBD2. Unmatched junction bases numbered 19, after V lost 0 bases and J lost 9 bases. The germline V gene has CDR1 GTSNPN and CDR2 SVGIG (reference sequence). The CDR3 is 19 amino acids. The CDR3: CAWSVLGGAGGSGGRELFF. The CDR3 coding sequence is TGTGCCTGGAGTGTACTTGGGGGAGCGGGAGGGTCGGGTGGTCGGGAGCTGTTTTTT. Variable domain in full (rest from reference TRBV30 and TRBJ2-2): SQTIHQWPATLVQPVGSPLSLECTVEGTSNPNLYWYRQAAGRGLQLLFYSVGIGQISSEVPQNLSASRPQDRQFILSSKKLLLSDSGFYLCAWSVLGGAGGSGGRELFFGEGSRLTVL.

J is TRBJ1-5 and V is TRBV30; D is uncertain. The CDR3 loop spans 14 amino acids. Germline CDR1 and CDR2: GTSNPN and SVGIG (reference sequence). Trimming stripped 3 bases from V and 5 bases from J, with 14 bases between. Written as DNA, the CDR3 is TGTGCCTGGAGGCCACCCCAAGGTTATCAGCCCCAGCATTTT. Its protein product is CAWRPPQGYQPQHF.

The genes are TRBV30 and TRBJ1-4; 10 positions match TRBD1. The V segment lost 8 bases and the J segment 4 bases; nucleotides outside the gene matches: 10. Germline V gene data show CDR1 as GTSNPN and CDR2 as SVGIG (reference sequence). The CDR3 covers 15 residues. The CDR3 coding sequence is TGTGCCGGGTGGGACAGGGGTCTCAATAATGAAAAACTGTTTTTT. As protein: CAGWDRGLNNEKLFF. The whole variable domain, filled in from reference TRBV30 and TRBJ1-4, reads SQTIHQWPATLVQPVGSPLSLECTVEGTSNPNLYWYRQAAGRGLQLLFYSVGIGQISSEVPQNLSASRPQDRQFILSSKKLLLSDSGFYLCAGWDRGLNNEKLFFGSGTQLSVL.

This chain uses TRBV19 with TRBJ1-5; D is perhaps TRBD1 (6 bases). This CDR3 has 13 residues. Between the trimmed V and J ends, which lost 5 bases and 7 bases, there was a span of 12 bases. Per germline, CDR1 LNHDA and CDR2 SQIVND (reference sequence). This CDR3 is CASSAGDGQPQHF. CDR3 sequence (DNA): TGTGCCAGTAGTGCAGGGGACGGGCAGCCCCAGCATTTT.

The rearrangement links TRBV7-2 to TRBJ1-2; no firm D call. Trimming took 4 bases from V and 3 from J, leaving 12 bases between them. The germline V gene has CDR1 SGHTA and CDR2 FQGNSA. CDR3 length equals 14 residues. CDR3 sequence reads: CASSSYFPDYGYTF. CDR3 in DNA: TGTGCCAGCAGCTCTTACTTCCCAGACTATGGCTACACCTTC.

CDR3 loop: CASSSQGADYGYTF. The CDR3 nucleotides read TGTGCCAGCAGTTCGCAGGGGGCGGACTATGGCTACACCTTC. V and J are TRBV27 and TRBJ1-2; 8 positions agree with TRBD1. There are 14 residues in the CDR3. V gave up 4 bases and J gave up 3 bases; unmatched junction bases: 4. Germline V gene data show CDR1 as MNHEY and CDR2 as SMNVEV (reference sequence).

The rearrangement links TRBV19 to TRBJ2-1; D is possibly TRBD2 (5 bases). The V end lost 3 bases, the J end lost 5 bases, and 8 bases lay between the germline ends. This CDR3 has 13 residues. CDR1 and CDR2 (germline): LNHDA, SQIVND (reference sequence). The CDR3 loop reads CASSMRENNEQFF. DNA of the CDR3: TGTGCCAGTAGTATGAGGGAGAACAATGAGCAGTTCTTC.

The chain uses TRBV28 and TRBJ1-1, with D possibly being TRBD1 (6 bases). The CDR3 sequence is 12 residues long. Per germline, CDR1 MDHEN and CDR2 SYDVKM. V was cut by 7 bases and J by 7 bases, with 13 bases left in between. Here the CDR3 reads CASTTQGLEAFF. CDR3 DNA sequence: TGTGCCAGCACAACCCAGGGGCTTGAAGCTTTCTTT.